Following are 23 T cell receptor beta chains from one sample sequenced in a study of monozygotic twins with inflammatory bowel disease. TCRdb reprocessed the 5' RACE reads; each CDR3 protein has one entry and no DNA is given. Listed are over 120,000 distinct CDR3 sequences; 0.95% to 1.5% falls within the top ten. Sequenced sample: blood. The receptors originated from a human donor with ulcerative colitis or Crohn's disease, or a healthy co-twin of an affected twin (not recorded which).

The genes are TRBV20-1 and TRBJ2-7; TCRdb calls TRBD1, which cannot be checked without DNA. In germline, CDR1 is DFQATT, CDR2 SNEGSKA (reference sequence). The CDR3 runs 11 residues. This CDR3 reads CSASWGGEQYF.

The V gene is TRBV7-2, the J gene TRBJ2-3; TCRdb designates TRBD1, a call that cannot be tested without DNA. This CDR3 has 14 amino acids. Germline V gene sequence: CDR1 SGHTA, CDR2 FQGNSA. The CDR3 loop is CASKSQGMADTQYF.

V gene TRBV27 combines with J gene TRBJ2-7; TCRdb picks TRBD1, but there is no DNA to check that call. This CDR3 region has 14 residues. CDR1 is MNHEY and CDR2 is SMNVEV in the germline V gene (reference sequence). CDR3 loop: CASIRGQGSYEQYF.

CDR3 sequence: CASTSGLRESPLHF. V is TRBV6-1 and J is TRBJ1-6. Per the germline V gene, CDR1 is MNHNS and CDR2 is SASEGT. The CDR3 length is 14 residues.

This chain joins TRBV18 and TRBJ2-7. The CDR3 contains 12 residues. In germline, CDR1 is KGHSH, CDR2 LQKENI. CDR3: CASSPPNREQYF.

CDR3 protein: CASSPPNRVTGELFF. The gene calls are TRBV28 and TRBJ2-2; there is no DNA to check the TCRdb D call of TRBD1. The CDR3 consists of 15 residues. The germline V gene has CDR1 MDHEN and CDR2 SYDVKM.

The chain is built from TRBV25-1 and TRBJ2-1. Per germline, CDR1 MGHDK and CDR2 SYGVNS. The CDR3 is 13 amino acids. The CDR3 is CASSEISNNEQFF.

The chain uses TRBV28 and TRBJ2-2; TCRdb lists TRBD1, though no DNA is available to test this call. In germline, CDR1 is MDHEN, CDR2 SYDVKM. The CDR3 is 12 residues long. CDR3 sequence: CASSLRDGELFF.

The chain is built from TRBV15 and TRBJ2-3; TCRdb's assignment of TRBD1 cannot be checked, as there is no DNA. The CDR3 is made up of 16 amino acids. Germline V CDR1 and CDR2: LNHNV, YYDKDF (reference sequence). The CDR3 region is CATSFRGQNMGGTQYF.

The CDR3 protein is CSARGGTLGASIQETQYF. This chain links TRBV20-1 with TRBJ2-5; the TCRdb D gene call, TRBD2, has no DNA to confirm it. The CDR3 runs to 18 residues. CDR1 and CDR2 from the germline V gene are DFQATT and SNEGSKA (reference sequence).

This chain's CDR3 is CASSFPGLAGVNEQFF. V gene TRBV5-6 combines with J gene TRBJ2-1; the TRBD2 assignment by TCRdb is unverifiable without DNA. The CDR3 loop spans 16 amino acids. Germline loops: CDR1 SGHDT, CDR2 YYEEEE.

The chain recombines TRBV12-3 or TRBV12-4 with TRBJ2-1; TCRdb's D call of TRBD1 is untestable without DNA. The CDR3 length is 15 residues. The CDR3 region is CASIPGQGNSNEQFF.

The chain is built from TRBV20-1 and TRBJ1-5; TCRdb's assignment of TRBD1 cannot be checked, as there is no DNA. The V gene's germline CDR1 is DFQATT and CDR2 SNEGSKA (reference sequence). The CDR3 contains 13 residues. The CDR3 spells CSASSQGNQPQHF.

The gene calls are TRBV6-2 or TRBV6-3 and TRBJ2-7; TCRdb proposes TRBD1, but this gene call is untestable without DNA. Germline lookup yields CDR1 MNHEY and CDR2 SVGEGT. CDR3 length: 14 amino acids. This CDR3 is CASRKTGGGHEQYF.

The chain is built from TRBV5-1 and TRBJ1-2; there is no DNA to check the TCRdb D call of TRBD1. From germline, CDR1 is SGHRS and CDR2 YFSETQ. This CDR3 is 13 amino acids long. The CDR3 protein is CASSQDRVNGYTF.

V is TRBV18 and J is TRBJ1-1. CDR3 length: 13 residues. Germline-derived CDR1 and CDR2 are KGHSH and LQKENI. Here the CDR3 reads CASSHDRNTEAFF.

This chain joins TRBV27 and TRBJ2-1; TCRdb selects TRBD1, and the lack of DNA leaves this call unchecked. There are 14 residues in the CDR3. Germline V gives CDR1 MNHEY, CDR2 SMNVEV (reference sequence). CDR3 residues: CASRPGQGNNEQFF.

The chain is built from TRBV19 and TRBJ2-2; absent DNA, TCRdb's TRBD1 call cannot be checked. Germline V lookup: CDR1 LNHDA, CDR2 SQIVND (reference sequence). The CDR3 is made up of 15 amino acids. This CDR3 is CASSAQGRGTGELFF.

The rearrangement links TRBV5-4 to TRBJ2-5; with no DNA, the TCRdb D assignment of TRBD1 cannot be verified. This CDR3 contains 14 residues. Germline CDR1 SGHNT, CDR2 YYREEE (reference sequence). Here the CDR3 reads CASSLEVGEETQYF. Variable domain in full (rest from reference TRBV5-4 and TRBJ2-5): ETGVTQSPTHLIKTRGQQVTLRCSSQSGHNTVSWYQQALGQGPQFIFQYYREEENGRGNFPPRFSGLQFPNYSSELNVNALELDDSALYLCASSLEVGEETQYFGPGTRLLVL.

The chain combines TRBV24-1 with TRBJ2-2; lacking DNA, the TRBD2 call made by TCRdb goes unchecked. Germline assignment: CDR1 KGHDR and CDR2 SFDVKD. The CDR3 runs 15 residues. Here the CDR3 reads CATSASGRGTGELFF.

The rearrangement links TRBV20-1 to TRBJ1-5. The CDR3 is 13 residues long. The germline gives CDR1 DFQATT, CDR2 SNEGSKA (reference sequence). This CDR3 reads CSASIASNQPQHF.

CDR3 amino acids: CASSFYSDGNTEAFF. The V gene is TRBV5-1, the J gene TRBJ1-1. The CDR3 contains 15 residues. The germline CDR1 and CDR2 sequences are SGHRS and YFSETQ.

This sequence joins TRBV6-6 and TRBJ2-1; without DNA, the TCRdb call of TRBD2 cannot be checked. CDR1 MNHNY and CDR2 SVGAGI come from the germline V gene (reference sequence). This CDR3 is built from 11 residues. The CDR3 here is CASLAYNEQFF.